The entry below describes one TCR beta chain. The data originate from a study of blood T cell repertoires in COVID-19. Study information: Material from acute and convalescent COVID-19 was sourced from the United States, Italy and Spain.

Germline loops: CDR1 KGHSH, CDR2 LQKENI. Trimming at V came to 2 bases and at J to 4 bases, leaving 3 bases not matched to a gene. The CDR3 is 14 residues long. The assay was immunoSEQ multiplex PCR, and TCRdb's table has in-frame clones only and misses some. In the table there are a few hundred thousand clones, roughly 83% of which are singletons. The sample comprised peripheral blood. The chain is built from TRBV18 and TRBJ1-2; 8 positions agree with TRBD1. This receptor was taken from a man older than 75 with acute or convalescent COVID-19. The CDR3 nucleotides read TGTGCCAGCTCACCAGCAGGGGGCCCCTATGGCTACACCTTC. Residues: CASSPAGGPYGYTF.